The 23 T cell receptor beta chains reported below all come from one sample, sequenced in a study of blood T cell repertoires in COVID-19. The data were produced by immunoSEQ multiplex PCR, yet TCRdb's version contains in-frame clones alone and is incomplete. The sample includes some 190,000 clones, approximately 83% seen only once; the top ten take 3.3%. Input material: peripheral blood. The receptors come from a man in his fifties or sixties with acute or convalescent COVID-19.

The chain employs TRBV6-2 or TRBV6-3 and TRBJ2-7; 8 positions agree with TRBD2. The CDR3 loop spans 14 amino acids. J lost 3 bases, V lost 5 bases, and 6 bases had no gene match. Per germline, CDR1 MNHEY and CDR2 SVGEGT. CDR3 in DNA: TGTGCCAGCAGTCGGGGACTAGGCGTCTACGAGCAGTACTTC. As protein: CASSRGLGVYEQYF.

The J gene is TRBJ1-4, the V gene TRBV27; TRBD1 matches 9 bases. The V gene end was trimmed by 4 bases and the J gene end by 7 bases; junction bases not matched to a gene: 7. CDR1 and CDR2 (germline): MNHEY, SMNVEV (reference sequence). The CDR3 is made up of 15 amino acids. The CDR3 region is CASSSSTGGPEKLFF. The CDR3, as DNA: TGTGCCAGCAGTTCCTCGACAGGGGGGCCTGAAAAACTGTTTTTT.

The V and J genes are TRBV28 and TRBJ1-2; 9 bases align to TRBD1. CDR3 length equals 15 residues. In germline, CDR1 is MDHEN, CDR2 SYDVKM. With 8 bases clipped from V and 0 bases from J, the junction kept 7 bases outside the gene matches. The CDR3 region is CASSGQGASNYGYTF. CDR3 nucleotide sequence: TGTGCCAGCTCGGGACAGGGCGCCTCTAACTATGGCTACACCTTC.

The gene calls are TRBV3-1 (or the pseudogene TRBV3-2) and TRBJ2-3; 10 bases map to TRBD1. Trimming at V came to 4 bases and at J to 4 bases, leaving 5 bases not matched to a gene. This CDR3 is 15 amino acids long. Germline V CDR1 and CDR2: LGHDT, YNNKEL (reference sequence). The CDR3 sequence: CASSRRGTGADTQYF. The CDR3 nucleotides are TGTGCCAGCAGCCGACGGGGGACAGGGGCAGATACGCAGTATTTT.

The genes are TRBV24-1 and TRBJ2-2, with D possibly TRBD2 on 6 matching bases. Per germline, CDR1 KGHDR and CDR2 SFDVKD. V gave up 1 base and J gave up 0 bases, with 8 bases separating them. The CDR3 spans 16 residues. The CDR3 DNA reads TGTGCCACCAGTGATTTCGGGGGATCGAACACCGGGGAGCTGTTTTTT. This translates into CATSDFGGSNTGELFF.

V is TRBV2 and J is TRBJ2-1; no clear D gene. CDR1 and CDR2 from the germline V gene are SNHLY and FYNNEI. The CDR3 spans 16 residues. Trimming pared 4 bases from V and 0 bases from J, leaving 13 bases between. The CDR3 nucleotides read TGTGCCAGCAGTGCAAAGCCCCGGTCCTCCTACAATGAGCAGTTCTTC. Encoded protein: CASSAKPRSSYNEQFF.

The chain has TRBV3-1 (or the pseudogene TRBV3-2) and TRBJ2-2; 7 nucleotides agree with TRBD2. Germline loops: CDR1 LGHDT, CDR2 YNNKEL (reference sequence). Trimming at V came to 4 bases and at J to 1 base, leaving 12 bases not matched to a gene. CDR3 size: 18 residues. CDR3 nucleotide sequence: TGTGCCAGCAGCCTCCTCCCGGCCCCTAGCGGGAACACCGGGGAGCTGTTTTTT. This encodes CASSLLPAPSGNTGELFF.

The CDR3 DNA sequence: TGTGCCAGCAACCATGGACAGTCCTACGAGCAGTACTTC. Translated, it gives CASNHGQSYEQYF. The chain combines TRBV21-1 with TRBJ2-7; the D call in the table, TRBD1, was not verified against the DNA. TRBV21-1 is described as a pseudogene. The CDR3 is 13 residues long.

The V call is TRBV5-6, the J call TRBJ1-6; D gene ambiguous. Germline-derived CDR1 and CDR2 are SGHDT and YYEEEE. This CDR3 contains 14 residues. The V end was cut by 2 bases, the J end by 6 bases, with 9 bases between. CDR3 protein: CASSFAGINSPLHF. Written as DNA, the CDR3 is TGTGCCAGCAGCTTCGCCGGGATTAATTCACCCCTCCACTTT.

Here the CDR3 DNA reads TGTGCCAGCAGCCTCACGGGGGAATCTGAAGCTTTCTTT. As protein: CASSLTGESEAFF. The chain links TRBV7-2 to TRBJ1-1; TRBD1 is a possible D gene (5 bases). CDR3 length equals 13 residues. V was shortened by 5 bases and J by 6 bases, with 13 bases between the two germline ends. Germline assignment: CDR1 SGHTA and CDR2 FQGNSA.

The chain joins TRBV7-9 to TRBJ2-7; D is perhaps TRBD1 (5 bases). There are 14 residues in the CDR3. Looked up from germline, CDR1 is SEHNR and CDR2 is FQNEAQ (reference sequence). V was cut by 0 bases and J by 2 bases, with 8 bases left in between. Written as DNA, the CDR3 is TGTGCCAGCAGCTTAGCAGGGGCCACCTACGAGCAGTACTTC. This sequence encodes CASSLAGATYEQYF. The full variable domain, its missing parts supplied by reference TRBV7-9 and TRBJ2-7, is DTGVSQNPRHKITKRGQNVTFRCDPISEHNRLYWYRQTLGQGPEFLTYFQNEAQLEKSRLLSDRFSAERPKGSFSTLEIQRTEQGDSAMYLCASSLAGATYEQYFGPGTRLTVT.

This clone occurred once. This rearrangement joins TRBV28 to TRBJ1-2, with TRBD1 as a possible D gene (5 bases). Germline V lookup: CDR1 MDHEN, CDR2 SYDVKM. V was trimmed by 2 bases and J by 4 bases, leaving 17 bases between them. The CDR3 sequence is 16 residues long. The CDR3: CASSLTRQPNLYGYTF. Here the CDR3 DNA reads TGTGCCAGCAGTTTAACCCGACAGCCCAACCTCTATGGCTACACCTTC.

V usage is TRBV15 and J usage is TRBJ2-7, with 7 bases identical to TRBD1. The CDR3 length is 14 residues. V shed 5 bases, J shed 7 bases, and the junction held 11 bases outside the gene matches. Germline V gives CDR1 LNHNV, CDR2 YYDKDF (reference sequence). The CDR3 protein is CATSLSSRDREQYF. The CDR3 nucleotides read TGTGCCACCAGCCTCTCCTCCCGGGACAGAGAGCAGTACTTC.

The chain employs TRBV5-1 and TRBJ1-4; 8 bases match TRBD1. The CDR3 extends over 17 amino acids. The germline V gene encodes CDR1 SGHRS and CDR2 YFSETQ. V lost 3 bases to trimming and J lost 3 bases; unmatched junction nucleotides: 10. The CDR3 DNA follows: TGCGCCAGCAGCTCGGACAGGGACGTGGGTGCTAATGAAAAACTGTTTTTT. Amino acid sequence: CASSSDRDVGANEKLFF.

The chain links TRBV27 to TRBJ2-7; tentative D call: TRBD2 (6 bases). Germline assignment: CDR1 MNHEY and CDR2 SMNVEV (reference sequence). Trimming cost V 3 bases and J 7 bases, with 10 bases left between them. This CDR3 contains 12 residues. CDR3 loop: CASSLGGTEQYF. The CDR3 DNA follows: TGTGCCAGCAGTTTGGGGGGAACAGAGCAGTACTTC.

V and J are TRBV14 and TRBJ2-3, with 7 bases lining up with TRBD1. This CDR3 is built from 14 residues. Germline V gene data show CDR1 as SGHDN and CDR2 as FVKESK. J was trimmed by 6 bases and V by 5 bases; bases with no gene match: 8. The CDR3 coding sequence is TGTGCCAGCAGCGTGAGGGGGCGAGTTGATACGCAGTATTTT. This codes for CASSVRGRVDTQYF.

This chain joins TRBV4-1 and TRBJ1-5; D not certain. V gave up 0 bases and J gave up 1 base, with 7 bases separating them. The CDR3 totals 15 residues. Germline V gives CDR1 MGHRA, CDR2 YSYEKL. CDR3 amino acids: CASSQDGRSNQPQHF. The CDR3 DNA reads TGCGCCAGCAGCCAAGATGGGAGGAGCAATCAGCCCCAGCATTTT.

The V and J genes are TRBV9 and TRBJ2-5; TRBD1 aligns across 9 bases. CDR3 length: 15 amino acids. V lost 3 bases, J lost 5 bases, and 8 bases stayed unmatched. From germline, CDR1 is SGDLS and CDR2 YYNGEE. CDR3: CASSAGQGRGETQYF. The CDR3 region has the DNA TGTGCCAGCAGCGCAGGACAGGGGAGGGGGGAGACCCAGTACTTC.

This chain links TRBV5-6 with TRBJ2-7, with a weak D call TRBD1 (6 bases). CDR3 size: 14 residues. Germline-derived CDR1 and CDR2 are SGHDT and YYEEEE. V was pared by 0 bases and J by 2 bases, with 9 bases between. CDR3 sequence: CASSLGAGAYEQYF. CDR3 coding DNA: TGTGCCAGCAGCTTGGGGGCAGGGGCCTACGAGCAGTACTTC.

The chain couples TRBV24-1 to TRBJ2-5; TRBD2 matches at 7 bases. Trimming removed 5 bases from V and 5 bases from J; junction bases left unmatched: 7. The CDR3 loop spans 14 amino acids. Germline CDR1 and CDR2: KGHDR and SFDVKD. Here the CDR3 DNA reads TGTGCCACCAGTGGGGAGGGGATGCGGGAGACCCAGTACTTC. It translates to CATSGEGMRETQYF.

The rearrangement links TRBV11-2 to TRBJ2-2, with 8 bases lining up with TRBD2. Germline V gene data show CDR1 as SGHAT and CDR2 as FQNNGV. V lost 5 bases to trimming and J lost 6 bases; unmatched junction nucleotides: 8. The CDR3 runs to 15 residues. CDR3 sequence reads: CASSRSGSGAGELFF. CDR3 nucleotide sequence: TGTGCCAGCAGCAGAAGCGGGAGTGGGGCCGGGGAGCTGTTTTTT. The full variable domain, rest sourced from reference TRBV11-2 and TRBJ2-2, is EAGVAQSPRYKIIEKRQSVAFWCNPISGHATLYWYQQILGQGPKLLIQFQNNGVVDDSQLPKDRFSAERLKGVDSTLKIQPAKLEDSAVYLCASSRSGSGAGELFFGEGSRLTVL.

This chain uses TRBV30 with TRBJ2-5, with 8 bases lining up with TRBD2. This CDR3 spans 13 amino acids. The V gene's germline CDR1 is GTSNPN and CDR2 SVGIG (reference sequence). With 2 bases clipped from V and 5 bases from J, the junction kept 4 bases outside the gene matches. DNA for the CDR3: TGTGCCTGGAGTATCGGACTAGCCGAGACCCAGTACTTC. This codes for CAWSIGLAETQYF.

The gene calls are TRBV6-5 and TRBJ1-2; 7 bases match TRBD1. The CDR3 length is 16 residues. The germline V gene encodes CDR1 MNHEY and CDR2 SVGAGI. The J segment lost 4 bases and the V segment lost 0 bases, leaving 8 bases of the junction unmatched. CDR3: CASSYSTIQGLYGYTF. The DNA for the CDR3 is TGTGCCAGCAGTTACTCGACGATACAGGGGCTCTATGGCTACACCTTC.